The sequence of this T cell receptor (beta chain) was determined in a study of vaccination effects on CD4 cells after COVID-19. Overall study: It was a median of 72 days after the second dose that post-vaccine samples were obtained. Overall study results and limits: The authors studied few convalescent patients and collected no early post-infection timepoints.

The CDR3 spans 13 residues. The V gene's germline CDR1 is MNHEY and CDR2 SVGAGI. Trimming took off 8 bases at V and 0 bases at J, with 10 bases between the two ends. Concerning this clone itself: What it binds is not known.

Using viral peptide pools, the ViraFEST assay grew out antigen-specific CD4+ T cells prior to sequencing. Investigators separated out CD4+ T cells once about 10 days of culture had passed. Everyone in the study got two shots of either the BNT162b2 or mRNA-1273 vaccine. Clones were read by immunoSEQ multiplex PCR, and TCRdb kept only the in-frame ones, dropping some. The sample contains around 46,000 clones, around 70% of which appear only once. The chain joins TRBV6-5 to TRBJ1-1, with D unclear. The specimen comprised CD4+ T cells from PBMCs cultured with HCoV-OC43 spike peptides, sampled after COVID-19 vaccination. Noted subset: HCoV-OC43 spike overlapping peptide pool stimulation. This sequence was found in a human donor who received a COVID-19 vaccine. The CDR3 DNA follows: TGTGCCAGCTGGCCGGGGTTGAACACTGAAGCTTTCTTT. Translation gives CASWPGLNTEAFF.